This T cell receptor beta chain was captured in a study of T cells in Graves' hyperthyroidism and ophthalmopathy. Amplification of TCR beta CDR3 regions was performed using RNA transcripts as template. The TCR CDR3 first-round RT-PCR relied on the HTBI primer set. Each CDR3 protein is one row after TCRdb ran MiXCR on the multiplex PCR reads. The repertoire holds 400,000 to 550,000 distinct CDR3 sequences, with less than 25% as singletons. In its sample, this clonotype was seen many times. The antigen is unknown. The study, taken as a whole, reports: A model of 13 V-J pairs discriminated ophthalmopathy from stable hyperthyroidism.

This CDR3 contains 13 residues. The J segment lost 2 bases and the V segment lost 3 bases, leaving 1 base of the junction unmatched. Uncontrolled infections, other autoimmune diseases, pregnancy or lactation led to exclusion of patients. Diagnoses rested on clinical symptoms, serum thyroxine and TRAb, thyroid ultrasound and orbital computed tomography. Each 10 ml fresh peripheral blood draw supplied the PBMCs. This rearrangement joins TRBV12-3 or TRBV12-4 to TRBJ2-7; 7 positions agree with TRBD1. Sequenced input: blood. The receptor was isolated from a young woman with Graves' ophthalmopathy. The CDR3 DNA reads TGTGCCAGCAGTTTTGGGACAGCCTACGAGCAGTACTTC. This sequence encodes CASSFGTAYEQYF.